This T cell receptor beta chain was documented in a study of blood T cell repertoires in COVID-19. Study at large: Material from acute and convalescent COVID-19 was sourced from the United States, Italy and Spain. T cells, B-cell-depleted T cells, or PBMCs provided the cDNA or gDNA that served as material.

Authors' analysis steps: Reference gene primers were amplified, and this amplification served to estimate nucleated cell counts. Profiling relied on immunoSEQ multiplex PCR, and the TCRdb table lists in-frame clones only, not all of them. V and J calls and clone size come straight from that table; D and trimming were deduced from the DNA. The sample has roughly 12,000 clones; roughly 73% are singletons. The CDR3 sequence is 15 residues long. CDR1 is MNHEY and CDR2 is SVGEGT in the germline V gene. V lost 6 bases and J lost 6, with 18 bases in between. This TCR was sampled from a human donor in a cohort sampled during active COVID-19. The sample consisted of peripheral blood. The V and J genes are TRBV6-2 or TRBV6-3 and TRBJ2-1; TRBD1 might be the D (6 bases). The DNA for the CDR3 is TGTGCCAGCAGCTCGGAGTATGGGGGCCGCAATGAGCAGTTCTTC. It encodes CASSSEYGGRNEQFF.